This T cell receptor (beta chain) was documented in a study of cytotoxic CD8 clonotypes in ibrutinib-treated CLL (dated by TCRdb to the early 2020s). Describing the broader study: In this cohort, 15 patients were treatment-naive and approximately ten were relapsed/refractory, while around 18 had unmutated IGHV. Responses were partial in approximately 24 patients and complete in 2; after median around 65 months follow-up, around 15 stayed in remission and approximately 12 progressed. Samples at response were collected after a median of about twelve months of treatment, with a range of roughly 6 to 40 months. On average, each sample yielded approximately 250,000 productive templates and tens of thousands of productive rearrangements. Of the 90 or so people in the trial, about two dozen had longitudinal samples available. Cryopreserved peripheral blood mononuclear cells were obtained prior to treatment, at the time of response, and at either disease progression or sustained remission. Patients were still on ibrutinib when every remission and progressive disease sample was collected.

On this clone: Its antigen is not yet known. No qualities accompany the bases; no much larger clone lies one base away.

Each clonotype received, on average, about 10x coverage in deep resolution sequencing performed on a MiSeq, where the target depth lay between 1 in 1 million and 1 in 200,000 T cells. The immunoSEQ hsTCRB Kit was used to generate the TCR beta libraries. As for the original processing: ImmunoSEQ Data Assistant and ImmunoSEQ Analyzer were used for data analysis, and V, D and J genes were assigned according to IMGT definitions. Clonality, with values ranging from 0 to 1, was calculated as one minus the normalized Shannon entropy of productive rearrangement frequencies. Public clonotype analysis was restricted to overrepresented clonotypes comprising at least 0.05% of each patient's repertoire. Repertoires from approximately 12 age-matched healthy donors in immuneACCESS were used as clonality controls. TCRdb provides this immuneACCESS table in a form limited to in-frame rearrangements. Some clones are lacking; in checked studies, under half of them reflect an unresolved V gene, and why the rest are absent is not known. The DNA gave D and trimming, while V, J and clone size come from that table. This sample lists some 200,000 clones; 70% were detected once. The ten largest clones add up to roughly 6.4% of the sample.

According to the study, the label for this sample's time point signals: about a year on ibrutinib. For TCR beta library preparation, about 2.2 micrograms of genomic DNA were extracted from the cryopreserved PBMCs. Longitudinal blood samples from CLL patients on ibrutinib monotherapy were analyzed using high-throughput TCR beta sequencing. Patients were enrolled in a phase 2 open-label single-center ibrutinib monotherapy trial. According to the germline V gene, CDR1 reads SGDLS and CDR2 reads YYNGEE. The CDR3 covers 18 residues, taking in both the cysteine and the phenylalanine. Only CDR3 DNA is held: 54 bases, read in frame from base 1. V is reduced by 3 bases and J by 0 bases, leaving a spacing of 21 bases between them. General study outcomes and caveats: Public clonotypes were rare and either shrank or stayed stable during treatment, and the rise in clonality at ibrutinib response reflected expansion of private clonotypes. Sampling times were not matched between sustained-remission and progressing patients, and lymph node repertoires were not studied. At ibrutinib response clonality went up, during sustained remission it held steady, and at progression it dropped back toward baseline. Baseline clonality was found to be higher than that of age-matched healthy donors and was strongly correlated with circulating CD8+ T-cell counts.

Here the sequenced sample was PBMCs, taken after 12 months of ibrutinib treatment. The V and J genes are TRBV9 and TRBJ1-2; the D gene is perhaps TRBD1, on 6 matching bases. This TCR derives from a human donor with chronic lymphocytic leukemia. The nucleotide sequence reads TGTGCCAGCAGCGCGCGTAGGGGAGGGGGTTTGGCTAACTATGGCTACACCTTC. Its protein product is CASSARRGGGLANYGYTF.